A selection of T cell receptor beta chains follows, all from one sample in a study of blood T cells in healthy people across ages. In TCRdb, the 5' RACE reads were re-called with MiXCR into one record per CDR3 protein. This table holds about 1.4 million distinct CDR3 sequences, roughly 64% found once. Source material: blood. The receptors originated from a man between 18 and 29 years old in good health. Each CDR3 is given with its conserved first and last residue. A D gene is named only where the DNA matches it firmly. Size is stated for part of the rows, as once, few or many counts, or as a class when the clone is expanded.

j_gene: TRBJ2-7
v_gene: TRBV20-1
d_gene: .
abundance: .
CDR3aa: CSDRERDSSYEQYF
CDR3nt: TGCAGTGATAGGGAGCGGGACAGCTCCTACGAGCAGTACTTC

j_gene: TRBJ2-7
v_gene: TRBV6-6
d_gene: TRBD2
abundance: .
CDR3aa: CASGPRDYSYEQYF
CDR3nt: TGTGCCAGCGGCCCACGGGACTACTCCTACGAGCAGTACTTC

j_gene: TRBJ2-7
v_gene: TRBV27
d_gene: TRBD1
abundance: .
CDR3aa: CASSPGPGQGYEQYF
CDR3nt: TGTGCCAGCAGTCCAGGACCGGGACAGGGTTACGAGCAGTACTTC

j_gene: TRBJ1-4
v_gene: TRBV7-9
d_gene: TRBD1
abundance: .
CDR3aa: CASSSPWDRSNEKLFF
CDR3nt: TGTGCCAGCAGCTCCCCCTGGGACAGGTCTAATGAAAAACTGTTTTTT

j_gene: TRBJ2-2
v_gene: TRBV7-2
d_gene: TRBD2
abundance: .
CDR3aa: CASSSSGRTNTGELFF
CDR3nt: TGTGCCAGCAGCTCTAGCGGGAGAACGAACACCGGGGAGCTGTTTTTT

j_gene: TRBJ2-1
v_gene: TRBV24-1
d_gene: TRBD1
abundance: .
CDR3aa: CATSDTDRGLSNEQFF
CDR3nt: TGTGCCACCAGTGATACCGACAGGGGGCTAAGTAATGAGCAGTTCTTC

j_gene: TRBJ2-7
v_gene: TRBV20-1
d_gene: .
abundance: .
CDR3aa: CSARGQNSYEQYF
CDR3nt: TGCAGTGCTAGAGGACAGAACTCCTACGAGCAGTACTTC

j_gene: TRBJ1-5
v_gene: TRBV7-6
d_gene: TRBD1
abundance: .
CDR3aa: CASSPRSGQQPQHF
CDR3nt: TGTGCCAGCAGCCCAAGATCGGGACAGCAGCCCCAGCATTTT

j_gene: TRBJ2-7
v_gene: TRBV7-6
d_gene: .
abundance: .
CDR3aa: CASSLYTGSLYEQYF
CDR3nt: TGTGCCAGCAGCCTTTACACCGGGAGCCTCTACGAGCAGTACTTC

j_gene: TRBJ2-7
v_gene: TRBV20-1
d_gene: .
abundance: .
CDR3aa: CSAVASYEQYF
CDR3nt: TGCAGTGCTGTGGCCTCCTACGAGCAGTACTTC

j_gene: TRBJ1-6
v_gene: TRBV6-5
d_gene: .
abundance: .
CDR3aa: CASRLNNSPLHF
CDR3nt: TGTGCCAGCAGGCTTAATAATTCACCCCTCCACTTT

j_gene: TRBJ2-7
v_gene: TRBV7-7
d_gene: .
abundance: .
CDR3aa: CASSPAPDSRSDEQYF
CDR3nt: TGTGCTAGCAGCCCCGCCCCGGACAGTCGATCCGACGAGCAGTACTTC

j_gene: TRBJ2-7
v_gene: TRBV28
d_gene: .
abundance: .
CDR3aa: CASSLPPLVGGSYEQYF
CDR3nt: TGTGCCAGCAGTTTACCCCCTCTCGTGGGGGGATCCTACGAGCAGTACTTC

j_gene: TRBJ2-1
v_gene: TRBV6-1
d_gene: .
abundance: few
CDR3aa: CAGHAGRTLNEQFF
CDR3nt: TGTGCCGGTCACGCGGGGAGGACGTTGAATGAGCAGTTCTTC

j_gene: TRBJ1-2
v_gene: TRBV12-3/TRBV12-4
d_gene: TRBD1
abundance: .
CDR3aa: CASSQYRGLGYTF
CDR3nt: TGTGCCAGCAGCCAATACAGGGGCCTCGGCTACACCTTC

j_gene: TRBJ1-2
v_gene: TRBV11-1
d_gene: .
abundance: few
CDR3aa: CASSLAGGYYGYTF
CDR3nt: TGTGCCAGCAGCTTAGCCGGGGGGTACTATGGCTACACCTTC